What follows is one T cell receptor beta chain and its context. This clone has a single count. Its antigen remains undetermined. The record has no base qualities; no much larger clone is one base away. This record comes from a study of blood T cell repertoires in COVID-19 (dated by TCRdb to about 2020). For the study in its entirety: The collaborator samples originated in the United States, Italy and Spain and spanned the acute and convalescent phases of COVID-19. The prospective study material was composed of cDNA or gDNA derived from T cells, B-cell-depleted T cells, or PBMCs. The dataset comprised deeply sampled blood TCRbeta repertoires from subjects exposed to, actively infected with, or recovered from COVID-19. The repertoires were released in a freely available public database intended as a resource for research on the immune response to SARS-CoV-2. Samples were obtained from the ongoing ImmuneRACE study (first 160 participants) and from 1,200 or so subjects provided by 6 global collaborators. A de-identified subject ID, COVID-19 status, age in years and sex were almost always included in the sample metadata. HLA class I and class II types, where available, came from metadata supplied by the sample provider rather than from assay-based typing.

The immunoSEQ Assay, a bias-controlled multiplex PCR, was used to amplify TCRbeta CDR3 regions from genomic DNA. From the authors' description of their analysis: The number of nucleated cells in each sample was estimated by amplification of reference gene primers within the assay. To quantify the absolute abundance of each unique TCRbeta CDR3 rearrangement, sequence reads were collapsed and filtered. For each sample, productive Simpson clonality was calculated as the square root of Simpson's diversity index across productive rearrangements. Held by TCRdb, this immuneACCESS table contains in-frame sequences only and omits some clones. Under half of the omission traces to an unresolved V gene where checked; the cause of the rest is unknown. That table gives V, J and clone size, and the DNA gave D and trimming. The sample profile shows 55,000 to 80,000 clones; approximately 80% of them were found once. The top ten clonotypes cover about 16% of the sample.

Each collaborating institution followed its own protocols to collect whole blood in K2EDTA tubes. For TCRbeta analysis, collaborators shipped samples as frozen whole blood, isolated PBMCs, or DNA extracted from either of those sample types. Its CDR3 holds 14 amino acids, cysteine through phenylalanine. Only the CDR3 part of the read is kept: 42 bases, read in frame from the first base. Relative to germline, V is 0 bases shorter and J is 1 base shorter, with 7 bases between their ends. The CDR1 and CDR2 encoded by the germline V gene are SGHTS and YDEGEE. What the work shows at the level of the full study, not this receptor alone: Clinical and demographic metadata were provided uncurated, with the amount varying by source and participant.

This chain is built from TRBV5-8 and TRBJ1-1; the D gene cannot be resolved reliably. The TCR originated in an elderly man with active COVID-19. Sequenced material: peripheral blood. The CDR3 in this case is CASSLGAGNTEAFF. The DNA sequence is TGTGCCAGCAGCTTGGGGGCGGGGAACACTGAAGCTTTCTTT.